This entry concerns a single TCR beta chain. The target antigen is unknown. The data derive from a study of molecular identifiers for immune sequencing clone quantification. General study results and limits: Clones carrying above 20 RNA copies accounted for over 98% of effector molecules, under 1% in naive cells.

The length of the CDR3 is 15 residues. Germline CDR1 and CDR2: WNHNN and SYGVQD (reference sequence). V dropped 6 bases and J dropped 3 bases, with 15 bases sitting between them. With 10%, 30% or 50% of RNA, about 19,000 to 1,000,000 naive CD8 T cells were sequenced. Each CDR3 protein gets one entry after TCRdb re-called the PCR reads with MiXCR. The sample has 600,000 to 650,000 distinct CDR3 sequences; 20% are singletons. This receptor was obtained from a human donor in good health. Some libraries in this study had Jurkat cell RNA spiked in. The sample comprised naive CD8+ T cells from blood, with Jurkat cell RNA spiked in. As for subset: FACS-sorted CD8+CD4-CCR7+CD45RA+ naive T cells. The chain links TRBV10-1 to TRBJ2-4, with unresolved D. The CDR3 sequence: CASRPPETIKNIQYF. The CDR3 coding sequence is TGCGCCAGCAGGCCGCCGGAGACGATCAAAAACATTCAGTACTTC.